This entry describes one T cell receptor (beta chain). What it binds is unknown. The sample belongs to a study of cytomegalovirus exposure and HLA in healthy donors. Overall study results and limits: On later analysis, the bulk of CMV-associated TCR beta chains appeared to be HLA-restricted. In an earlier analysis, most TCR beta V segments were productive about 87% or about 30% of the time.

PCR used 60 Vbeta primers and 13 Jbeta primers. Assay used: immunoSEQ multiplex PCR; TCRdb lists only in-frame clones, some missing. The table has approximately 250,000 clones, approximately 84% seen once; the top ten hold roughly 0.26%. In germline, CDR1 is PRHDT, CDR2 FYEKMQ (reference sequence). The V and J ends lost 5 bases and 4 bases, in that order; junction bases with no gene match: 4. The CDR3 loop spans 14 amino acids. The sample comprised PBMCs. This TCR derives from a girl aged 2 to 9 in good health and CMV-seronegative. V is TRBV13 and J is TRBJ2-7, with 11 bases lining up with TRBD1. CDR3 sequence: CASSPDRGRYEQYF. CDR3 DNA sequence: TGTGCCAGCAGCCCGGACAGGGGGCGTTACGAGCAGTACTTC.